The entry below describes one T cell receptor beta chain. These data are taken from a study of OX40 agonist ivuxolimab in advanced cancers. Clones were read by immunoSEQ multiplex PCR, and TCRdb kept only the in-frame ones, dropping some. The repertoire has approximately 61,000 clones, approximately 90% of them found once; the top ten carry approximately 18%. This CDR3 spans 14 amino acids. Between the trimmed V and J ends, which lost 5 bases and 0 bases, there was a span of 12 bases. Germline V gives CDR1 SGHKS, CDR2 YYEKEE (reference sequence). The source is an adult with an advanced solid tumor such as melanoma, head and neck, liver or kidney cancer. The chain couples TRBV5-5 to TRBJ2-7; D possibly uses TRBD1 or TRBD2 (6 bases each). This specimen was CD4+ or CD8+ T cells sorted from blood, taken in a trial of the OX40 agonist ivuxolimab. As DNA, the CDR3 is TGTGCCAGCAGTCCGGGGGCTAGCTCCTACGAGCAGTACTTC. Protein product: CASSPGASSYEQYF.